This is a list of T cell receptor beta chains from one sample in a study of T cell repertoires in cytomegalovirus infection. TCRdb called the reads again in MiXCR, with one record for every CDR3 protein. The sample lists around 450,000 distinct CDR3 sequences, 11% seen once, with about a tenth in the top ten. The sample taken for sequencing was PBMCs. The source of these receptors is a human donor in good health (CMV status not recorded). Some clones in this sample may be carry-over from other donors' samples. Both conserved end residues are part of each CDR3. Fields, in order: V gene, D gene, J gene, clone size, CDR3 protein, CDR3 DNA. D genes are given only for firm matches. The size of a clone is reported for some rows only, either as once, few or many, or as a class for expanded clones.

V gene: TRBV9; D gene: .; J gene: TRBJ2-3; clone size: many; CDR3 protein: CASSVRSRIGSSLADTQYF; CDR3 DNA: TGTGCCAGCAGCGTACGTTCGAGAATCGGTAGCAGTTTGGCAGATACGCAGTATTTT
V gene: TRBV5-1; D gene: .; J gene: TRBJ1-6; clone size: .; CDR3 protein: CASSLQGGNNSPLHF; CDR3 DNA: TGCGCCAGCAGCTTACAGGGAGGAAATAATTCACCCCTCCACTTT
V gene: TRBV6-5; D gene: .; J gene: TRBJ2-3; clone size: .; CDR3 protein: CASSPRVEDTQYF; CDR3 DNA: TGTGCCAGCAGTCCCAGGGTTGAAGATACGCAGTATTTT
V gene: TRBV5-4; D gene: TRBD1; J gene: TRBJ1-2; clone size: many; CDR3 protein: CASSNRGQDYGYTF; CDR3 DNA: TGTGCCAGCAGCAACAGGGGGCAGGACTATGGCTACACCTTC
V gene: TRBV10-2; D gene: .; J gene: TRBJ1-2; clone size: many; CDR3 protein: CASSDGYGYTF; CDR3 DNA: TGCGCCAGCAGTGATGGGTATGGCTACACCTTC
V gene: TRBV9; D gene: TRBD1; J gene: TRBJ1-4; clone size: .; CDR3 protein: CASSDPRQGASDEKLFF; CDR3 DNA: TGTGCCAGCAGCGACCCCAGGCAGGGGGCCTCAGACGAAAAACTGTTTTTT
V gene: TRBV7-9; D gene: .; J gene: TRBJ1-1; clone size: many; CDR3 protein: CASSPGQFNTEAFF; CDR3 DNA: TGTGCCAGCAGCCCCGGACAGTTTAACACTGAAGCTTTCTTT
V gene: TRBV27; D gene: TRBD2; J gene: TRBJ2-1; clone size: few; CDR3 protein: CASSLRIAGVQSYNEQFF; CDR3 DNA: TGTGCCAGCAGTTTAAGGATAGCGGGAGTTCAATCCTACAATGAGCAGTTCTTC
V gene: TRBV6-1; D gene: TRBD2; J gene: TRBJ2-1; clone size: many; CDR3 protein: CASSGLAGSNEQFF; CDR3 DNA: TGTGCCAGCAGTGGGCTAGCGGGGTCCAATGAGCAGTTCTTC
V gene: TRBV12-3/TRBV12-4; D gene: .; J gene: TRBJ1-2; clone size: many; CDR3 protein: CASSFSDINYGYTF; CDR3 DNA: TGTGCCAGCAGTTTCTCGGACATTAACTATGGCTACACCTTC
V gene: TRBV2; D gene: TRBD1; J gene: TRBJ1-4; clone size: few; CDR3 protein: CASSLYRGQGGSEKLFF; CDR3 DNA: TGTGCCAGCAGCTTATACCGGGGACAGGGGGGCAGCGAAAAACTGTTTTTT
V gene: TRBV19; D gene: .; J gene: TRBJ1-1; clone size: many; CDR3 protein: CASSAHQGVNTEAFF; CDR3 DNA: TGTGCCAGTAGTGCCCATCAGGGAGTCAACACTGAAGCTTTCTTT
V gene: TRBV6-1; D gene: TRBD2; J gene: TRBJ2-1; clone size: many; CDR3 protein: CASSEAKLAGAYNEQFF; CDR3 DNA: TGTGCCAGCAGTGAAGCAAAACTAGCGGGTGCTTACAATGAGCAGTTCTTC
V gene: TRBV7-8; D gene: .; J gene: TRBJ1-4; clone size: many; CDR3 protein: CASSLTGNNRLFF; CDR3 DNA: TGTGCCAGCAGCTTAACGGGGAACAATAGACTGTTTTTT
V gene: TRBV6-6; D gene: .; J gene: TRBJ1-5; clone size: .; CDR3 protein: CASSWGERRARGNQPQHF; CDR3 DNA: TGTGCCAGCAGTTGGGGGGAAAGGCGGGCTAGAGGCAATCAGCCCCAGCATTTT
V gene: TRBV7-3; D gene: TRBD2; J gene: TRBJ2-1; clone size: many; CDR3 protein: CASSSRAGGFLSYNEQFF; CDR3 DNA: TGTGCCAGCAGCTCCCGGGCCGGGGGGTTTTTGTCCTACAATGAGCAGTTCTTC
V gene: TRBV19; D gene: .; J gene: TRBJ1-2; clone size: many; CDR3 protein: CASEDGGGRGYTF; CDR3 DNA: TGTGCCAGTGAGGACGGAGGCGGCCGCGGCTACACCTTC
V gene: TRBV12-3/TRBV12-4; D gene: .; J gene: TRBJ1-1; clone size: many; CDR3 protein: CASSLGRAAEAFF; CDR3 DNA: TGTGCCAGCAGTTTAGGCAGGGCAGCTGAAGCTTTCTTT